These T cell receptor beta chains were read from a single sample in a study of CD4 T cells in relation to SARS-CoV-2 and coronaviruses. Here immunoSEQ multiplex PCR was the method, and the copy in TCRdb shows in-frame clones only, minus some. This table has around 62,000 clones, roughly 93% appearing once. The sequencing input was naive CD4+ T cells from PBMCs. The receptor source for this set is a human donor in good health. CDR3s include the opening cysteine and the closing phenylalanine or tryptophan. The D gene is left open where the match is weak. Not all rows give a size; the values are once, few, many and, for expanded clones, a class.

cdr3_aa	cdr3_nt	clone_size	d_call	v_call	j_call
CASSIDRGAYEQYF	TGTGCCAGTAGTATAGATCGCGGGGCCTACGAGCAGTACTTC	-	-	TRBV19	TRBJ2-7
CASSVELAVNTDTQYF	TGTGCCAGCAGCGTAGAACTAGCGGTCAACACAGATACGCAGTATTTT	-	TRBD2	TRBV9	TRBJ2-3
CASSLGTSGGYNEQFF	TGCGCCAGCAGCTTGGGGACTAGCGGGGGTTACAATGAGCAGTTCTTC	-	TRBD2	TRBV5-1	TRBJ2-1
CASRRDGVAPQHF	TGTGCCAGCAGGCGGGACGGCGTCGCGCCCCAGCATTTT	-	-	TRBV27	TRBJ1-5
CASSQHRDRDNHNEQFF	TGTGCCAGCAGCCAACACCGGGACAGGGACAATCACAATGAGCAGTTCTTC	-	TRBD1	TRBV4-2	TRBJ2-1
CASSLAGGGDEQFF	TGTGCCAGCAGTTTAGCAGGAGGCGGGGATGAGCAGTTCTTC	-	-	TRBV27	TRBJ2-1
CASSQRDRSSYNEQFF	TGTGCCAGCAGCCAACGGGACAGGAGCTCCTACAATGAGCAGTTCTTC	-	TRBD1	TRBV7-8	TRBJ2-1
CASTLPFAGPNTDTQYF	TGTGCCAGCACACTCCCCTTTGCGGGGCCGAACACAGATACGCAGTATTTT	once	-	TRBV2	TRBJ2-3
CASSRQYLSNQPQHF	TGTGCCAGTAGCAGACAGTACCTTAGCAATCAGCCCCAGCATTTT	-	-	TRBV19	TRBJ1-5
CASKRSSGNTIYF	TGTGCCAGCAAGAGGTCCTCTGGAAACACCATATATTTT	-	-	TRBV27	TRBJ1-3
CASSYQKPTSGRSYEQYF	TGTGCCAGCAGTTACCAGAAACCCACTAGCGGGAGATCCTACGAGCAGTACTTC	-	TRBD2	TRBV6-2/TRBV6-3	TRBJ2-7
CASSLNLGGGQETQYF	TGTGCCAGCAGCTTAAACCTGGGAGGCGGCCAAGAGACCCAGTACTTC	-	-	TRBV11-2	TRBJ2-5
CASSYGDGMSPYEQYF	TGCGCCAGCAGCTACGGCGACGGGATGTCGCCCTACGAGCAGTACTTC	-	-	TRBV5-1	TRBJ2-7
CAISPAGGGSDTQYF	TGTGCCATCAGCCCCGCAGGGGGGGGGTCAGATACGCAGTATTTT	-	-	TRBV10-3	TRBJ2-3
CASSLVAGASYEQYF	TGTGCCAGCAGCTTAGTAGCGGGTGCCTCCTACGAGCAGTACTTC	-	TRBD2	TRBV7-6	TRBJ2-7
CASSRQGSTDTQYF	TGTGCCAGCAGCCGACAGGGTTCCACAGATACGCAGTATTTT	-	TRBD1	TRBV3-1/TRBV3-2	TRBJ2-3
CASSPGQPANTEAFF	TGTGCCAGCTCACCCGGACAACCTGCGAACACTGAAGCTTTCTTT	-	-	TRBV18	TRBJ1-1
CASRSQGQGAGYGYTF	TGTGCCAGCAGAAGCCAGGGACAGGGGGCGGGTTATGGCTACACCTTC	-	TRBD1	TRBV28	TRBJ1-2
CASSYPGTSGYNEQFF	TGCGCCAGCAGCTACCCCGGGACTAGCGGCTACAATGAGCAGTTCTTC	once	TRBD2	TRBV5-1	TRBJ2-1
CASSPHPRTSGSGSTGELFF	TGCGCCAGCAGCCCCCACCCTAGGACTAGCGGGAGCGGGAGCACCGGGGAGCTGTTTTTT	once	TRBD2	TRBV4-1	TRBJ2-2
CASSDLGGAYGYTF	TGCGCCAGCAGCGACTTAGGGGGGGCGTATGGCTACACCTTC	-	-	TRBV5-1	TRBJ1-2
CAGSEGQAGEQYF	TGTGCCGGGTCAGAAGGACAGGCGGGCGAGCAGTACTTC	-	TRBD1	TRBV28	TRBJ2-7
CASSPFEGRISQGEKLFF	TGTGCCAGCAGCCCCTTTGAGGGACGAATTTCACAGGGAGAAAAACTGTTTTTT	-	-	TRBV7-9	TRBJ1-4
CASSQELWRDTQYF	TGTGCCAGCAGCCAAGAACTTTGGAGAGATACGCAGTATTTT	-	-	TRBV27	TRBJ2-3
CASSRDSRTDTQYF	TGCGCCAGCAGCCGGGACAGCCGCACAGATACGCAGTATTTT	-	TRBD1	TRBV5-1	TRBJ2-3
CASSPDRGNQPQHF	TGTGCCAGCAGTCCCGACAGGGGCAATCAGCCCCAGCATTTT	-	TRBD1	TRBV6-5	TRBJ1-5
CASSLGAISEFF	TGTGCCAGCAGTTTAGGTGCTATCTCGGAGTTCTTC	-	-	TRBV12-3/TRBV12-4	TRBJ2-1
CASSRLWENEQYF	TGTGCCAGCAGCCGCCTTTGGGAGAACGAGCAGTACTTC	once	-	TRBV7-2	TRBJ2-7
CASSLVGLDTGELFF	TGCGCCAGCAGCCTCGTGGGTCTCGACACCGGGGAGCTGTTTTTT	-	-	TRBV4-1	TRBJ2-2
CASSLSDRGYGYTF	TGTGCCAGCAGTCTAAGTGACAGGGGATATGGCTACACCTTC	-	TRBD1	TRBV28	TRBJ1-2
CASSTGTQNYGYTF	TGCGCCAGCAGTACCGGGACACAGAACTATGGCTACACCTTC	-	-	TRBV5-1	TRBJ1-2
CASSDSVSSYEQYF	TGTGCCAGCAGCGACTCAGTTAGCTCCTACGAGCAGTACTTC	-	-	TRBV9	TRBJ2-7
CASAGTGFDEQYF	TGTGCCAGCGCCGGGACAGGGTTCGACGAGCAGTACTTC	few	TRBD1	TRBV19	TRBJ2-7
CASSPPKGDTGELFF	TGTGCCAGCTCACCACCGAAGGGGGACACCGGGGAGCTGTTTTTT	-	-	TRBV18	TRBJ2-2
CASSFRPPPDRPLF	TGTGCCAGCAGTTTCCGGCCCCCCCCGGACAGGCCTCTCTTT	-	TRBD1	TRBV28	TRBJ1-1
CASTSSGRARNEQFF	TGTGCCAGTACCTCTAGCGGGAGGGCCCGCAATGAGCAGTTCTTC	-	TRBD2	TRBV19	TRBJ2-1
CASKRTSGIYEQYF	TGTGCCAGCAAGAGGACTAGCGGAATCTACGAGCAGTACTTC	-	TRBD2	TRBV14	TRBJ2-7
CASSKGLAGGLNTGELFF	TGTGCCAGTAGTAAGGGACTAGCGGGAGGGCTCAACACCGGGGAGCTGTTTTTT	-	TRBD2	TRBV19	TRBJ2-2
CASSLQDNYGYTF	TGTGCCAGCTCACTACAGGATAACTATGGCTACACCTTC	-	-	TRBV18	TRBJ1-2
CASSPGTSAPDTQYF	TGTGCCAGCAGCCCCGGGACTAGCGCACCAGATACGCAGTATTTT	-	TRBD2	TRBV3-1/TRBV3-2	TRBJ2-3
CASSPTIIAGPDTQYF	TGTGCCAGCAGCCCCACGATAATAGCGGGACCAGATACGCAGTATTTT	-	TRBD2	TRBV9	TRBJ2-3
CASSLDPGLLNYGYTF	TGCGCCAGCAGCTTGGACCCAGGACTTTTAAACTATGGCTACACCTTC	-	-	TRBV5-1	TRBJ1-2